The clone carrying this T cell receptor (beta chain) appeared once. Its antigen remains unidentified. This sample also contains other DNA sequences that code for the same CDR3. This sample was included in a study of graft-versus-host responses after intestinal transplantation. Overall study: Isolated intestinal, liver-intestinal, or multivisceral transplants were what recipients had. Anti-thymocyte globulin served as induction for all recipients, who then took tacrolimus and steroids for about 3 years.

Libraries were prepared by immunoSEQ multiplex PCR; TCRdb keeps only in-frame clonotypes and omits some of them. This table holds 78,000 or so clones, roughly 87% found once. Broader study findings: Ileal or blood samples showed some GvH clones first, and such clones were also found in recipient marrow. High graft-versus-host to host-versus-graft clonal ratios were found in allografts of patients who had graft-donor T cell macrochimerism.

The TCR comes from a human donor who was the organ donor for an intestinal transplant. Sequenced here: unstimulated CD8+ T cells sorted from spleen or lymph node cells, sampled before transplant.

The CDR3 sequence is CASSSRNNEQFF. DNA for the CDR3: TGTGCCAGCAGCTCTCGGAACAATGAGCAGTTCTTC. The chain combines TRBV13 with TRBJ2-1; the D is unclear. The CDR3 consists of 12 residues. Trimming took 4 bases from V and 5 from J, leaving 6 bases between them. CDR1 and CDR2 from the germline V gene are PRHDT and FYEKMQ (reference sequence).